Listed below are T cell receptor beta chains from one sample, sequenced in a study of blood T cells in healthy people across ages. Each CDR3 protein gets one entry after TCRdb re-called the 5' RACE reads with MiXCR. The sample records some 850,000 distinct CDR3 sequences, more than 25% being singletons. In addition, the sample was reused for a study of T cells of mothers and their children.

Sequencing was done on a sample of blood. The receptor set was obtained from a boy aged 5 to 17 in good health. Both conserved end residues are part of each CDR3. D genes are given only for firm matches. For some rows the clone size is stated as once, few or many, or as a class when expanded; others skip it.

v_gene	abundance	d_gene	j_gene	CDR3aa	CDR3nt
TRBV27	.	.	TRBJ1-6	CASSLRGIISPLHF	TGTGCCAGCAGTCTTCGGGGGATCATCTCACCCCTCCACTTT
TRBV28	many	TRBD2	TRBJ2-5	CASSPGLAGVAETQYF	TGTGCCAGCAGTCCTGGACTAGCGGGGGTTGCGGAGACCCAGTACTTC
TRBV27	.	.	TRBJ2-1	CASSLGATGDNEQFF	TGTGCCAGCAGTTTGGGCGCCACCGGGGACAATGAGCAGTTCTTC
TRBV28	.	.	TRBJ2-7	CASSLGESLYEQYF	TGTGCCAGCAGTTTGGGGGAAAGCCTCTACGAGCAGTACTTC
TRBV9	few	.	TRBJ2-5	CASSVLQGVGEETQYF	TGTGCCAGCAGCGTGCTACAGGGAGTAGGAGAAGAGACCCAGTACTTC
TRBV7-9	few	.	TRBJ2-5	CASSSSPYEQCF	TGTGCCAGCAGCTCGTCCCCCTACGAGCAGTGCTTC
TRBV7-3	.	TRBD1	TRBJ2-3	CASSSGQGITDTQYF	TGTGCCAGCAGCTCAGGACAGGGGATCACAGATACGCAGTATTTT
TRBV10-2	once	.	TRBJ1-4	CAGSEMRGGEELFF	TGCGCCGGCAGTGAGATGAGGGGTGGTGAAGAACTGTTTTTT
TRBV20-1	.	.	TRBJ1-6	CSARGPTGSPLHF	TGCAGTGCTAGAGGCCCCACCGGCTCACCCCTCCACTTT
TRBV7-2	.	.	TRBJ2-4	CASSARGMAKNIQYF	TGTGCCAGCAGCGCCCGGGGAATGGCCAAAAACATTCAGTACTTC
TRBV28	.	.	TRBJ2-5	CATTVEGYGETQYF	TGTGCCACTACAGTGGAGGGGTACGGAGAGACCCAGTACTTC
TRBV4-1	.	TRBD2	TRBJ2-3	CASSQVAGRGADTQYF	TGCGCCAGCAGCCAAGTAGCGGGGAGAGGTGCAGATACGCAGTATTTT
TRBV28	many	TRBD2	TRBJ2-5	CASSLGGWEQYF	TGTGCCAGCAGTTTGGGGGGGTGGGAGCAGTACTTC
TRBV29-1	.	.	TRBJ2-4	CSVERGTNIQHF	TGCAGCGTTGAAAGGGGGACGAACATTCAGCACTTC
TRBV3-1	.	TRBD2	TRBJ2-3	CARSRIYRVAGGPDTQYF	TGTGCCAGGAGCCGAATTTATAGGGTAGCGGGGGGGCCAGATACGCAGTATTTT
TRBV20-1	few	.	TRBJ1-3	CSARDQGAGNTIYF	TGCAGTGCTAGGGATCAAGGGGCTGGAAACACCATATATTTT
TRBV19	few	.	TRBJ1-5	CASSTGARSNQPQHF	TGTGCCAGTAGCACAGGAGCGAGAAGCAATCAGCCCCAGCATTTT
TRBV7-9	.	.	TRBJ1-6	CASSFLTPEGSPLHF	TGTGCCAGCAGCTTCCTGACACCGGAAGGCTCACCCCTCCACTTT
TRBV11-1	.	.	TRBJ2-4	CASSFKGGIIQYF	TGTGCCAGCAGCTTTAAAGGGGGAATCATTCAGTACTTC
TRBV2	.	TRBD2	TRBJ2-3	CASKGTSGATDTQYF	TGTGCCAGCAAGGGGACTAGCGGGGCCACAGATACGCAGTATTTT
TRBV6-6	.	.	TRBJ2-1	CASRENQFNEQFF	TGTGCCAGCCGGGAGAATCAGTTCAATGAGCAGTTCTTC
TRBV5-1	.	TRBD1	TRBJ2-7	CASSWTGGASYEQYF	TGCGCCAGCAGCTGGACAGGGGGCGCCTCCTACGAGCAGTACTTC
TRBV24-1	few	.	TRBJ2-2	CATSAPGSTPPTGELFF	TGTGCCACCAGTGCCCCGGGATCAACACCGCCCACCGGGGAGCTGTTTTTT
TRBV12-3/TRBV12-4	.	.	TRBJ1-2	CASRGTARVTF	TGTGCCAGCAGGGGGACCGCCCGGGTGACCTTC
TRBV6-5	.	TRBD2	TRBJ2-7	CASSPSWGGSNEQYF	TGTGCCAGCAGTCCTTCGTGGGGGGGAAGTAATGAGCAGTACTTC
TRBV12-3/TRBV12-4	.	TRBD2	TRBJ2-3	CASSLATSEATQYF	TGTGCCAGCAGTTTGGCGACTAGCGAAGCCACGCAGTATTTT
TRBV5-1	.	TRBD2	TRBJ2-7	CASSLDPETSGGYPYEQYF	TGCGCCAGCAGCTTGGATCCCGAGACTAGCGGGGGGTACCCCTACGAGCAGTACTTC
TRBV2	.	TRBD2	TRBJ2-1	CASSVSGGGSSYNEQFF	TGTGCCAGCAGTGTTAGCGGGGGGGGAAGCTCCTACAATGAGCAGTTCTTC
TRBV10-3	.	.	TRBJ2-6	CAISGVAGVGANVLTF	TGTGCCATCAGTGGGGTAGCTGGGGTAGGGGCCAACGTCCTGACTTTC
TRBV21-1	.	.	TRBJ1-6	CASSKLGLNYNSPLHF	TGTGCCAGCAGCAAACTAGGACTGAACTATAATTCACCCCTCCACTTT
TRBV6-1	once	.	TRBJ1-1	CASSVPPRTEAFF	TGTGCCAGCAGTGTCCCCCCCCGGACTGAAGCTTTCTTT
TRBV12-3/TRBV12-4	.	TRBD2	TRBJ2-7	CASSSIAGPHYEQYF	TGTGCCAGCAGTTCCATAGCGGGGCCCCACTACGAGCAGTACTTC
TRBV11-2	few	.	TRBJ2-5	CASSPRAASFIWTQYF	TGTGCCAGCAGCCCTCGGGCCGCGTCATTTATTTGGACCCAGTACTTC
TRBV15	few	.	TRBJ1-2	CATSRLRQIGGYTF	TGTGCCACCAGCAGACTGAGACAGATAGGTGGCTACACCTTC
TRBV3-1	.	.	TRBJ2-7	CASSRDGTSLYEQYF	TGTGCCAGCAGCCGGGATGGGACCAGTCTCTACGAGCAGTACTTC
TRBV5-5	.	.	TRBJ2-5	CASSPGATYQETQYF	TGTGCCAGCAGCCCGGGGGCGACGTACCAAGAGACCCAGTACTTC
TRBV12-3/TRBV12-4	.	.	TRBJ1-6	CASSLEFSWTAKVSYNSPLHF	TGTGCCAGCAGTTTGGAGTTTAGCTGGACAGCCAAAGTCTCCTATAATTCGCCCCTCCACTTT